One sample yielded the 21 T cell receptor beta chains listed below, sequenced in a study of identical twins. TCRdb analysed the 5' RACE reads with MiXCR anew, one entry per CDR3 protein. The sample shows 230,000 or so distinct CDR3 sequences, around 8.8% of them seen only once. This sample was shared with a second study, whose subject was yellow fever vaccine responses in identical twins.

Sequencing used CD8+ T cells sorted from blood. All receptors come from a woman between 18 and 30 years old in good health.

A remark on this clonotype: Being one base from a much bigger clone, this may be a read error. The chain couples TRBV5-1 to TRBJ2-7, with D possibly matching TRBD1 (6 bases). This CDR3 has 14 residues. Germline V CDR1 and CDR2: SGHRS, YFSETQ. The V and J ends lost 1 base and 8 bases respectively, with 16 bases between them. This CDR3 is CASSLMSSGDKQYF. CDR3 coding DNA: TGCGCCAGCAGCTTGATGTCCTCCGGGGACAAGCAGTACTTC.

The V gene is TRBV3-1, the J gene TRBJ1-1, with unresolved D. Germline-derived CDR1 and CDR2 are LGHDT and YNNKEL (reference sequence). V was clipped by 5 bases and J by 0 bases, with 7 bases between them. The CDR3 runs 13 residues. The CDR3 sequence is CASSFWVNTEAFF. The CDR3 DNA reads as TGTGCCAGCAGCTTTTGGGTGAACACTGAAGCTTTCTTT.

This clonotype turned up a few times. The CDR3 region has the DNA TGCGCCAGCAGCCAAGATCTTGGCGGAAAGACCTACGAGCAGTACTTC. Its translation is CASSQDLGGKTYEQYF. The chain has TRBV4-3 and TRBJ2-7; D call uncertain. Trimming pared 0 bases from V and 2 bases from J, leaving 14 bases between. This CDR3 is 16 amino acids long. From germline, CDR1 is LGHNA and CDR2 YSLEER.

This clonotype was seen at least ten times. This rearrangement joins TRBV29-1 to TRBJ2-7, with 12 positions matching TRBD1. With 0 bases clipped from V and 6 bases from J, the junction kept 6 bases outside the gene matches. The CDR3 length is 15 residues. The germline CDR1 and CDR2 sequences are SQVTM and ANQGSEA. In nucleotides, the CDR3 is TGCAGCGTTGAAGACTTGGGACAGGGGGCAGCCGAGCAGTACTTC. This translates into CSVEDLGQGAAEQYF.

This clonotype was seen only a few times. The chain uses TRBV9 and TRBJ2-7; the D gene is possibly TRBD2 (7 bases). The V and J ends lost 0 bases and 4 bases respectively, with 14 bases between them. CDR1 and CDR2 (germline): SGDLS, YYNGEE. The CDR3 is made up of 15 amino acids. The CDR3 nucleotides read TGTGCCAGCAGCGTAGACGGTGGGGGGGCGTACGAGCAGTACTTC. Translating it yields CASSVDGGGAYEQYF.

This clonotype showed up just a few times. This chain uses TRBV20-1 with TRBJ2-1; no definite D call. Germline lookup yields CDR1 DFQATT and CDR2 SNEGSKA (reference sequence). The V gene lost 1 base and the J gene lost 0 bases, with 10 bases spanning the gap. The CDR3 runs to 15 residues. For the CDR3, the DNA is TGCAGTGCTAGAGCGGATTTGAGCTCCTACAATGAGCAGTTCTTC. It specifies CSARADLSSYNEQFF.

In this sample, this clonotype turned up a few times. This chain uses TRBV11-2 with TRBJ1-2; D is unclear. The germline gives CDR1 SGHAT, CDR2 FQNNGV. The CDR3 consists of 13 residues. Trimming pared 2 bases from V and 2 bases from J, leaving 6 bases between. The CDR3 here is CASSLWTNYGYTF. In DNA, the CDR3 is TGTGCCAGCAGCTTATGGACCAACTATGGCTACACCTTC.

This clonotype was detected ten times or more. The rearrangement joins TRBV7-9 to TRBJ2-5; D unclear. Germline V gene lookup returns CDR1 SEHNR and CDR2 FQNEAQ (reference sequence). The V gene lost 5 bases and the J gene lost 3 bases, with 13 bases spanning the gap. There are 14 residues in the CDR3. CDR3 in amino acids: CASSHYRDEETQYF. In DNA, the CDR3 is TGTGCCAGCAGCCACTACCGAGACGAAGAGACCCAGTACTTC.

This clonotype was seen many times. This chain links TRBV20-1 with TRBJ2-7, with D unclear. The CDR3 contains 12 residues. The germline gives CDR1 DFQATT, CDR2 SNEGSKA (reference sequence). V was shortened by 0 bases and J by 4 bases, with 7 bases between the two germline ends. The CDR3 loop is CSAREWDYEQYF. The CDR3 coding sequence is TGCAGTGCTAGAGAATGGGATTACGAGCAGTACTTC.

V gene TRBV27 combines with J gene TRBJ2-3, with 8 bases identical to TRBD2. From germline, CDR1 is MNHEY and CDR2 SMNVEV (reference sequence). The trim removed 7 bases at V and 0 bases at J, leaving 3 bases unmatched. The CDR3 is made up of 14 amino acids. CDR3 sequence (DNA): TGTGCCAGCACCCAGCGGGGGAGCACAGATACGCAGTATTTT. It specifies CASTQRGSTDTQYF.

This clonotype was seen repeatedly, ten times or more. V and J are TRBV4-3 and TRBJ2-1; 10 bases agree with TRBD2. The V gene end was trimmed by 0 bases and the J gene end by 14 bases; junction bases not matched to a gene: 16. Germline assignment: CDR1 LGHNA and CDR2 YSLEER. The CDR3 length is 17 residues. CDR3 nucleotides: TGCGCCAGCAGCCAAGATCTGCCCACTGGGAGCGGGAGGGCTAAGTTCTTC. Encoded protein: CASSQDLPTGSGRAKFF.

This clonotype was recorded a few times. The J gene is TRBJ2-1, the V gene TRBV7-6; 10 nucleotides match TRBD2. From germline, CDR1 is SGHVS and CDR2 FNYEAQ. This CDR3 has 15 amino acids. The ends lost 8 bases at V and 3 bases at J; junction bases unmatched: 7. The CDR3 reads CASGSSGGNYNEQFF. The CDR3 region has the DNA TGTGCCAGCGGGAGTAGCGGGGGGAACTACAATGAGCAGTTCTTC.

This clonotype has more than one count but fewer than ten. The gene calls are TRBV27 and TRBJ2-7; D may be TRBD2 (6 bases). CDR3 length equals 14 residues. Trimming cost V 3 bases and J 5 bases, with 14 bases left between them. The germline V gene has CDR1 MNHEY and CDR2 SMNVEV (reference sequence). The CDR3: CASSFQRARHEQYF. Here the CDR3 DNA reads TGTGCCAGCAGTTTTCAGCGGGCCCGGCACGAGCAGTACTTC.

CDR3 protein: CASSPRVGPVYEQYF. CDR3 sequence (DNA): TGTGCCAGCAGCCCTCGGGTCGGACCGGTCTACGAGCAGTACTTC. The rearrangement links TRBV7-2 to TRBJ2-7; D unresolved. The CDR3 covers 15 residues. Trimming removed 5 bases from V and 3 bases from J, with 17 bases in between. Germline CDR1 SGHTA, CDR2 FQGNSA.

This clonotype occurred many times. The chain uses TRBV20-1 and TRBJ2-3; TRBD2 might be the D (6 bases). The CDR3 has 16 residues. Germline V gene lookup returns CDR1 DFQATT and CDR2 SNEGSKA (reference sequence). Trimming removed 5 bases at V and 1 base at J, with 19 bases between. CDR3 residues: CSAEEGRDRGTDTQYF. DNA for the CDR3: TGCAGTGCTGAGGAGGGTAGGGACCGTGGCACAGATACGCAGTATTTT.

The chain recombines TRBV6-2 or TRBV6-3 with TRBJ2-7; D is undetermined. Germline-derived CDR1 and CDR2 are MNHEY and SVGEGT. The CDR3 has 15 amino acids. V dropped 0 bases and J dropped 2 bases, with 11 bases sitting between them. The CDR3 DNA reads as TGTGCCAGCAGTTACTCCGACACAAACCCCTACGAGCAGTACTTC. Translation gives CASSYSDTNPYEQYF.

This clonotype came up a few times. The V and J genes are TRBV14 and TRBJ2-3, with a weak D call TRBD2 (5 bases). CDR1 is SGHDN and CDR2 is FVKESK in the germline V gene. The V end lost 6 bases, the J end lost 5 bases, and 9 bases lay between the germline ends. The CDR3 loop spans 12 amino acids. As DNA, the CDR3 is TGTGCCAGCAGTCCACGGGAAGATACGCAGTATTTT. It encodes CASSPREDTQYF.

There are many counts of this clonotype. V and J are TRBV6-1 and TRBJ1-1, with 7 bases identical to TRBD1. Germline V CDR1 and CDR2: MNHNS, SASEGT. The CDR3 covers 14 residues. The V segment lost 7 bases and the J segment 1 base; nucleotides outside the gene matches: 6. The CDR3 nucleotides read TGTGCCAGCATTCATCAGGGGGGGAACACTGAAGCTTTCTTT. This sequence encodes CASIHQGGNTEAFF.

This clonotype was observed many times. V is TRBV20-1 and J is TRBJ1-2, with a possible D match to TRBD1 (5 bases). This CDR3 region has 14 residues. The V end lost 0 bases, the J end lost 8 bases, and 16 bases lay between the germline ends. In germline, CDR1 is DFQATT, CDR2 SNEGSKA (reference sequence). The CDR3 loop is CSARDPLTVFGYTF. DNA of the CDR3: TGCAGTGCTAGAGATCCCCTGACAGTTTTCGGCTACACCTTC.

In its sample, this clonotype was seen many times. The chain has TRBV4-3 and TRBJ2-7; TRBD1 agrees at 8 bases. This CDR3 is built from 16 residues. CDR1 and CDR2 (germline): LGHNA, YSLEER. The ends lost 0 bases at V and 5 bases at J; junction bases unmatched: 9. The CDR3 DNA reads TGCGCCAGCAGCCAAGATATAGGACAGGGTATTCACGAGCAGTACTTC. Translating gives CASSQDIGQGIHEQYF.

This clonotype has ten or more counts. The chain employs TRBV10-3 and TRBJ2-1; 8 bases are shared with TRBD2. In germline, CDR1 is ENHRY, CDR2 SYGVKD. The length of the CDR3 is 17 residues. V dropped 1 base and J dropped 1; count of bases not matched to a gene: 6. CDR3 sequence (DNA): TGTGCCATCAGTGAGTTACTAGCGGCCGATTCCTACAATGAGCAGTTCTTC. Translated: CAISELLAADSYNEQFF.